The rows below give T cell receptor beta chains drawn from one sample of a study of healthy donors' naive CD4 and CD8 T cells. MiXCR, run by TCRdb on the reads, gives a single entry per CDR3 protein. Of around 200,000 distinct CDR3 sequences listed, 74% are singletons. Material: naive CD4+ and CD8+ T cells sorted from blood, pooled from several donors. These receptors all come from a pool of human donors in good health; the sample pools cells from several healthy donors. CDR3s include the opening cysteine and the closing phenylalanine or tryptophan. D genes are given only for firm matches. Size is stated for part of the rows, as once, few or many counts, or as a class when the clone is expanded.

D	J	V	size	DNA	CDR3
TRBD1	TRBJ2-2	TRBV6-5	NA	TGTGCCAGCAGTTACTCGTCGAGGGGGCCGGGCACCGGGGAGCTGTTTTTT	CASSYSSRGPGTGELFF
NA	TRBJ2-1	TRBV29-1	few	TGCAGCGTTGATGGGATTAGGTCCTACAATGAGCAGTTCTTC	CSVDGIRSYNEQFF
TRBD2	TRBJ2-1	TRBV7-2	NA	TGTGCCAGCAGATCCCTAGCGGGAGGGCTCTACAATGAGCAGTTCTTC	CASRSLAGGLYNEQFF
TRBD2	TRBJ2-3	TRBV6-6	NA	TGTGCCAGCAGTTACCTTCTAGCGGGAGGGCCCGGAGATACGCAGTATTTT	CASSYLLAGGPGDTQYF
NA	TRBJ1-6	TRBV5-5	once	TGTGCCAGCAGCTTGGCCAGGGCTGAGAATTCACCCCTCCACTTT	CASSLARAENSPLHF
NA	TRBJ2-3	TRBV5-4	NA	TGTGCCAGCAGCTTCCCTTCGGACGAGACAACAGATACGCAGTATTTT	CASSFPSDETTDTQYF
TRBD1	TRBJ2-7	TRBV6-2/TRBV6-3	NA	TGTGCCAGCAGTCATCGTCTCAGTGGGGACAGGTCCGGGGAGCAGTACTTC	CASSHRLSGDRSGEQYF
TRBD2	TRBJ2-1	TRBV24-1	once	TGTGCCACCAGCGGGACTAGACTCTACAATGAGCAGTTCTTC	CATSGTRLYNEQFF
NA	TRBJ1-5	TRBV6-2/TRBV6-3	NA	TGTGCCAGCAGGGGATGGGATCAGCCCCAGCATTTT	CASRGWDQPQHF
TRBD2	TRBJ2-7	TRBV28	NA	TGTGCCAGCAGTTTTCGAGCGGGAGTTCACTCCTACGAGCAGTACTTC	CASSFRAGVHSYEQYF
TRBD2	TRBJ2-1	TRBV29-1	NA	TGCAGCGTTGTAAAGCGACTAGCGGCTTACAATGAGCAGTTCTTC	CSVVKRLAAYNEQFF
NA	TRBJ1-2	TRBV29-1	NA	TGCAGCGTTGAAGATCCGGGTCCCTATGGCTACACCTTC	CSVEDPGPYGYTF
TRBD1	TRBJ2-7	TRBV12-3/TRBV12-4	NA	TGTGCCAGCAGTTTGGGGACAGGCTACGAGCAGTACTTC	CASSLGTGYEQYF
NA	TRBJ2-1	TRBV19	NA	TGTGCCAGTAGTACCTCAGTAGCGGTTCCAAGGAATGAGCAGTTCTTC	CASSTSVAVPRNEQFF
TRBD2	TRBJ2-4	TRBV6-2/TRBV6-3	NA	TGTGCCAGCAGTCCTGAGACTAGCGGGAGGCTTGGAAACATTCAGTACTTC	CASSPETSGRLGNIQYF
TRBD2	TRBJ2-1	TRBV6-6	few	TGTGCCAGCAGTCAGGGACTAGCAGTATTAAATGAGCAGTTCTTC	CASSQGLAVLNEQFF
TRBD1	TRBJ1-2	TRBV10-3	NA	TGTGCCATCAGAGGGACAGGGGATAGATTCTATGGCTACACCTTC	CAIRGTGDRFYGYTF
NA	TRBJ2-1	TRBV29-1	few	TGCAGCGTTGACAGGGGTTTCAATGAGCAGTTCTTC	CSVDRGFNEQFF
NA	TRBJ1-2	TRBV29-1	NA	TGCAGCTGCTCCGGGACTCAATCTAACTATGGCTACACCTTC	CSCSGTQSNYGYTF
TRBD1	TRBJ2-5	TRBV6-5	NA	TGTGCCAGCAGTTACTCAGACAGGGGGTTCGGTGAGACCCAGTACTTC	CASSYSDRGFGETQYF
NA	TRBJ1-5	TRBV29-1	NA	TGCAGCGCACGAGGGAATAGCAATCAGCCCCAGCATTTT	CSARGNSNQPQHF
NA	TRBJ1-1	TRBV6-5	NA	TGTGCCAGCAGTCCTGACGTTGGGAGGGCTGAAGCTTTCTTT	CASSPDVGRAEAFF
NA	TRBJ1-2	TRBV19	once	TGTGCCAGTGGCCCCGGGACACCCTATGGCTACACCTTC	CASGPGTPYGYTF
NA	TRBJ1-1	TRBV14	NA	TGTGCCAGCAGCCGACAGAGAGATACTGAAGCTTTCTTT	CASSRQRDTEAFF
NA	TRBJ2-3	TRBV27	NA	TGTGCCAGCAGTTTCCTAAAGCCAACTAGCACAGATACGCAGTATTTT	CASSFLKPTSTDTQYF
NA	TRBJ1-6	TRBV27	NA	TGTGCCAGCAGTCCACAACCGACAAACTCACCCCTCCACTTT	CASSPQPTNSPLHF
NA	TRBJ2-7	TRBV20-1	NA	TGCAGTGCTAGAGATTGGTACGAGCAGTACTTC	CSARDWYEQYF
NA	TRBJ1-5	TRBV12-5	NA	TGTGCCAGCAGTCCTCGGGACAACAATCAGCCCCAGCATTTT	CASSPRDNNQPQHF
NA	TRBJ2-5	TRBV27	NA	TGTGCCAGCAGTCCACTCTCCCAAGAGACCCAGTACTTC	CASSPLSQETQYF
NA	TRBJ2-7	TRBV29-1	NA	TGCAGCGTCCGGCCAAGGCTTGTGACGGACGAGCAGTACTTC	CSVRPRLVTDEQYF
NA	TRBJ2-3	TRBV29-1	few	TGCAGCGTTCGACCCCGCGGGGATACGCAGTATTTT	CSVRPRGDTQYF
NA	TRBJ2-7	TRBV29-1	NA	TGCAGCGTTGTGGCGGACTCCTACGAGCAGTACTTC	CSVVADSYEQYF
NA	TRBJ2-1	TRBV5-6	few	TGTGCCAGCAGCCCCGGGACAATCAATGAGCAGTTCTTC	CASSPGTINEQFF
TRBD2	TRBJ2-3	TRBV6-2/TRBV6-3	NA	TGTGCCAGCAGGCGCCTAGCGGGGAGGGGAGATACGCAGTATTTT	CASRRLAGRGDTQYF
NA	TRBJ1-1	TRBV6-1	few	TGTGCCAGCAGTGAAGGGAGTGGGGGTGGCCTTGAAGCTTTCTTT	CASSEGSGGGLEAFF
TRBD1	TRBJ2-1	TRBV15	NA	TGTGCCACCAGCAGAAAACAGGGGGCCAGCTCCTACAATGAGCAGTTCTTC	CATSRKQGASSYNEQFF
NA	TRBJ2-3	TRBV5-6	NA	TGTGCCAGCAGCTTGAGGGCTGCAACAGATACGCAGTATTTT	CASSLRAATDTQYF
NA	TRBJ2-1	TRBV5-1	NA	TGCGCCAGCAGCTTGGGGACAGACAATGAGCAGTTCTTC	CASSLGTDNEQFF
TRBD1	TRBJ2-7	TRBV29-1	NA	TGCAGCATTTCGGGACAGAATTACGAGCAGTACTTC	CSISGQNYEQYF
NA	TRBJ2-7	TRBV6-6	NA	TGTGCCAGCAGTGTACAGGGAACCTACGAGCAGTACTTC	CASSVQGTYEQYF
NA	TRBJ2-5	TRBV27	NA	TGTGCCAGCAGTTTTGGTGCGGGACGGGGAGAGACCCAGTACTTC	CASSFGAGRGETQYF
TRBD2	TRBJ2-1	TRBV28	NA	TGTGCCAGCAGCTCCTTCGGTAGCGGGGCCCGCAATGAGCAGTTCTTC	CASSSFGSGARNEQFF
NA	TRBJ2-7	TRBV29-1	NA	TGCAGCGTTGAAGATCAGTGGACGGAGCAGTACTTC	CSVEDQWTEQYF
TRBD1	TRBJ2-1	TRBV30	NA	TGTGCCTGGAGTGTAGGGACAGGGATCTACAATGAGCAGTTCTTC	CAWSVGTGIYNEQFF
TRBD1	TRBJ2-7	TRBV29-1	NA	TGCAGCGTCGAAACCCGGGACAGTACCTACGAGCAGTACTTC	CSVETRDSTYEQYF
NA	TRBJ2-5	TRBV5-6	NA	TGTGCCAGCAGCTTGGAGGTTCCCCCGGTAGAGACCCAGTACTTC	CASSLEVPPVETQYF
NA	TRBJ1-2	TRBV27	once	TGTGCCAGCAGTTTAGAGCGAGGTCGCTATGGCTACACCTTC	CASSLERGRYGYTF
TRBD2	TRBJ2-1	TRBV15	NA	TGTGCCACCAGCAGGACAAGCGGGAGGTTGAACAATGAGCAGTTCTTC	CATSRTSGRLNNEQFF
TRBD1	TRBJ1-1	TRBV6-5	few	TGTGCCAGCAGTTCGCCAACAGGGGGAACTGAAGCTTTCTTT	CASSSPTGGTEAFF
TRBD2	TRBJ2-5	TRBV19	NA	TGTGCCAGTAGTATCTTGGGCGGGAGCAAAGAGACCCAGTACTTC	CASSILGGSKETQYF
TRBD2	TRBJ2-1	TRBV19	NA	TGTGCCAGTAGTGCGACTAGCGGGGCACACTCCTACAATGAGCAGTTCTTC	CASSATSGAHSYNEQFF